Each of the 10 T cell receptor beta chains below was sequenced from the same sample in a study of blood T cell repertoires in COVID-19. Here immunoSEQ multiplex PCR was the method, and the copy in TCRdb shows in-frame clones only, minus some. There are about 230,000 clones in the sample; 81% occur only once, and 7.9% lies in the top ten. The source material was peripheral blood. These receptors all come from a woman older than 75 with acute or convalescent COVID-19.

The chain joins TRBV6-7 to TRBJ1-4; 7 bases map to TRBD1. TRBV6-7 is an ORF, with its function uncertain. Germline trimming cut 6 bases from V and 7 bases from J; bases unmatched to any gene: 17. The CDR3 has 17 amino acids. The CDR3 sequence: CASSCAYLGQWPEKLFF. The CDR3 DNA is TGTGCCAGCAGCTGCGCCTATCTGGGACAGTGGCCTGAAAAACTGTTTTTT.

This chain connects TRBV5-1 to TRBJ2-5, with D possibly TRBD2 on 5 matching bases. Trimming removed 0 bases at V and 5 bases at J, with 11 bases between. CDR3 length: 14 amino acids. Per the germline V gene, CDR1 is SGHRS and CDR2 is YFSETQ. The CDR3 nucleotides are TGCGCCAGCAGCTTGGAAGGAGGCTTGGAGACCCAGTACTTC. Translated, it gives CASSLEGGLETQYF.

A few counts support this clone. The gene calls are TRBV11-2 and TRBJ2-7; D might be TRBD1 (6 bases). Germline-derived CDR1 and CDR2 are SGHAT and FQNNGV. This CDR3 comprises 13 residues. Trimming pared 7 bases from V and 2 bases from J, leaving 12 bases between. The CDR3 loop is CASMGAGTYEQYF. For the CDR3, the DNA is TGTGCCAGCATGGGGGCAGGGACCTACGAGCAGTACTTC.

The chain carries TRBV11-2 and TRBJ1-5; D is ambiguous. The CDR3 covers 16 residues. Trimming removed 1 base from V and 6 bases from J, with 16 bases in between. The germline V gene has CDR1 SGHAT and CDR2 FQNNGV. This CDR3 reads CASSLGGGVRGQPQHF. CDR3 DNA: TGTGCCAGCAGCTTAGGTGGCGGTGTTCGGGGTCAGCCCCAGCATTTT.

The chain is built from TRBV11-2 and TRBJ2-5; possibly TRBD1 for D (6 bases). Per germline, CDR1 SGHAT and CDR2 FQNNGV. The CDR3 has 14 residues. Trimming removed 4 bases at V and 5 bases at J, with 14 bases between. Here the CDR3 DNA reads TGTGCCAGCAGCTCCTACAGGGAGCTTGAGACCCAGTACTTC. It yields the protein CASSSYRELETQYF.

The rearrangement joins TRBV19 to TRBJ2-1, with 7 nucleotides matching TRBD1. After removal of 10 bases from V and 5 bases from J, the junction contained 8 bases not matched to a gene. The V gene's germline CDR1 is LNHDA and CDR2 SQIVND (reference sequence). This CDR3 comprises 13 residues. CDR3 amino acids: CAISGTGDNEQFF. The CDR3 coding sequence is TGTGCCATCTCGGGAACAGGGGACAATGAGCAGTTCTTC.

This sequence joins TRBV20-1 and TRBJ2-5, with 12 bases fitting TRBD2. The germline gives CDR1 DFQATT, CDR2 SNEGSKA (reference sequence). This CDR3 has 17 residues. V shed 3 bases, J shed 2 bases, and the junction held 10 bases outside the gene matches. The chain's CDR3 is CSASGYGTSGLQETQYF. DNA of the CDR3: TGCAGTGCTAGTGGATATGGGACTAGCGGGCTGCAAGAGACCCAGTACTTC.

This clone was counted between two and nine times. The rearrangement links TRBV9 to TRBJ2-7, with D perhaps matching TRBD2 (5 bases). The CDR3 contains 15 residues. The V gene lost 0 bases and the J gene lost 3 bases, with 13 bases spanning the gap. Germline-derived CDR1 and CDR2 are SGDLS and YYNGEE. The CDR3 loop reads CASSVATAGSYEQYF. CDR3 DNA sequence: TGTGCCAGCAGCGTAGCTACGGCGGGCAGCTACGAGCAGTACTTC.

The chain couples TRBV10-1 to TRBJ1-1; D unclear. Germline lookup yields CDR1 WNHNN and CDR2 SYGVQD (reference sequence). The CDR3 length is 16 residues. V gave up 8 bases and J gave up 0 bases, with 19 bases separating them. The CDR3, as DNA: TGCGCCAGCCACCCCCATGGGAGGTTCTTGAACACTGAAGCTTTCTTT. Translated, it gives CASHPHGRFLNTEAFF.

The rearrangement uses TRBV19 and TRBJ2-1; 9 bases fit TRBD2. The CDR3 is 15 residues long. The germline gives CDR1 LNHDA, CDR2 SQIVND (reference sequence). Trimming cost V 7 bases and J 10 bases; bases outside gene matches: 14. The CDR3: CASKGAGGFEGEQFF. DNA for the CDR3: TGTGCCAGTAAAGGAGCGGGAGGATTTGAGGGAGAGCAGTTCTTC.